This T cell receptor beta chain was sequenced during a study of blood T cell repertoires in COVID-19. At the level of the study: T cells, B-cell-depleted T cells, or PBMCs provided the cDNA or gDNA that served as material.

The CDR3 has 13 amino acids. The V gene's germline CDR1 is MGHRA and CDR2 YSYEKL. Trimming took off 3 bases at V and 4 bases at J, with 10 bases between the two ends. TCRdb keeps only in-frame clones here, not all; method: immunoSEQ multiplex PCR. The table records fewer than 25,000 clones, roughly 90% of them present only once. The sequence was collected from a woman over 75 with active COVID-19. The chain is built from TRBV4-1 and TRBJ2-7; TRBD1 might be the D (5 bases). Sequencing used peripheral blood. CDR3 in amino acids: CASSHDSGYEQYF. The CDR3 DNA reads TGCGCCAGCAGCCATGACAGTGGGTACGAGCAGTACTTC.